This T cell receptor (beta chain) was identified during a study of blood T cell repertoires in COVID-19. Looking at the study overall: PBMCs, B-cell-depleted T cells, or T cells were the source of the cDNA or gDNA that made up the material.

Sequenced by immunoSEQ multiplex PCR; TCRdb stores in-frame clones only, minus some. The profile covers around 90,000 clones, with 80% appearing a single time and under 20% taken by the ten largest. V was clipped by 1 base and J by 5 bases, with 14 bases between them. Germline CDR1 reads KGHSH; CDR2 reads LQKENI. The CDR3 spans 16 residues. The material sequenced was peripheral blood. The V call is TRBV18, the J call TRBJ1-4, with D perhaps matching TRBD1 (6 bases). The clonotype was recovered from a human donor in a cohort sampled during active COVID-19. The CDR3 loop reads CASSPLFGQLNEKLFF. The CDR3 DNA follows: TGTGCCAGCTCACCACTTTTCGGACAGTTAAATGAAAAACTGTTTTTT. Drawing the rest from reference TRBV18 and TRBJ1-4, the complete variable domain is NAGVMQNPRHLVRRRGQEARLRCSPMKGHSHVYWYRQLPEEGLKFMVYLQKENIIDESGMPKERFSAEFPKEGPSILRIQQVVRGDSAAYFCASSPLFGQLNEKLFFGSGTQLSVL.